Listed below are T cell receptor beta chains from one sample, sequenced in a study of CD8 T cells in Susac syndrome. TCRdb re-derived calls from the immunoSEQ multiplex PCR reads in MiXCR, one entry per CDR3 protein. The table has about 440,000 distinct CDR3 sequences, roughly 85% seen once. Sequenced material: CD8+ T cells from PBMCs. These receptors originate from a human donor with multiple sclerosis. Both conserved end residues are part of each CDR3. The order of the fields is V gene, J gene, clone size, D gene, CDR3 protein, CDR3 DNA. A D gene is named only where the DNA matches it firmly. Some rows have no size entry. The others give once, few or many, or a class for an expanded clone.

TRBV2	TRBJ2-7	once	NA	CASNGEIYEQYF	TGTGCCAGCAATGGGGAGATCTACGAGCAGTACTTC
TRBV15	TRBJ2-3	NA	NA	CATSRDDLTEFSDTQYF	TGTGCCACCAGCAGAGACGATCTCACGGAGTTTTCAGATACGCAGTATTTT
TRBV28	TRBJ1-5	NA	NA	CASSLIGEGNQPQHF	TGTGCCAGCAGTTTAATAGGAGAGGGCAATCAGCCCCAGCATTTT
TRBV15	TRBJ2-7	NA	TRBD1	CATSRTGSEQYF	TGTGCCACCAGCAGGACAGGGTCCGAGCAGTACTTC
TRBV27	TRBJ2-7	NA	TRBD2	CASSLSGRASYEQYF	TGTGCCAGCAGTTTAAGCGGGAGGGCCTCCTACGAGCAGTACTTC
TRBV20-1	TRBJ2-7	NA	TRBD2	CSAMGLADTTYEQYF	TGCAGTGCCATGGGACTAGCGGACACAACCTACGAGCAGTACTTC
TRBV2	TRBJ1-4	NA	NA	CASSWGDEKLFF	TGTGCCAGCAGCTGGGGGGATGAAAAACTGTTTTTT
TRBV7-6	TRBJ2-1	NA	NA	CASSFRENNEQFF	TGTGCCAGCAGCTTCAGGGAAAACAATGAGCAGTTCTTC
TRBV6-6	TRBJ2-7	NA	TRBD1	CASRNRGLSYEQYF	TGTGCCAGCAGGAACAGGGGGCTCTCCTACGAGCAGTACTTC
TRBV27	TRBJ2-7	NA	TRBD2	CASSSHSTSGRAAAGAYEQYF	TGTGCCAGCAGTTCTCACTCGACTAGCGGGAGGGCCGCCGCCGGAGCATACGAGCAGTACTTC
TRBV4-1	TRBJ2-5	NA	NA	CASSQDPWSVQETQYF	TGCGCCAGCAGCCAAGACCCTTGGTCGGTGCAAGAGACCCAGTACTTC
TRBV4-2	TRBJ2-3	NA	TRBD2	CASSQEASGLTDTQYF	TGTGCCAGCAGCCAAGAGGCTAGCGGACTCACAGATACGCAGTATTTT